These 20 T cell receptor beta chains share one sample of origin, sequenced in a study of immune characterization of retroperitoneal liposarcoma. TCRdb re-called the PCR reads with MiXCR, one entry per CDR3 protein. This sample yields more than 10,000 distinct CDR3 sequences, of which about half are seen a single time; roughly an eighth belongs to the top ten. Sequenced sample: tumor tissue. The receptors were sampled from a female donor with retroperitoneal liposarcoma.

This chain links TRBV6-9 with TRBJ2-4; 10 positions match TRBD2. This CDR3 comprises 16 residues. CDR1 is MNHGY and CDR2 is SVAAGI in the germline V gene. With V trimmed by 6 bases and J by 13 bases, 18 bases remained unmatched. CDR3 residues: CASSPSSGRAYNEQYF. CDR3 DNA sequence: TGTGCCAGCAGCCCATCTAGCGGGAGAGCCTACAATGAGCAGTACTTC.

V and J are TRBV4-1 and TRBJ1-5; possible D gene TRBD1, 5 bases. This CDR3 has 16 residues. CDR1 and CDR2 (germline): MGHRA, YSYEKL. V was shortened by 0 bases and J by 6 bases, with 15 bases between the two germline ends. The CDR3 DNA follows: TGCGCCAGCAGCCAAGATCCAGGGCACAGAGGTCAGCCCCAGCATTTT. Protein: CASSQDPGHRGQPQHF.

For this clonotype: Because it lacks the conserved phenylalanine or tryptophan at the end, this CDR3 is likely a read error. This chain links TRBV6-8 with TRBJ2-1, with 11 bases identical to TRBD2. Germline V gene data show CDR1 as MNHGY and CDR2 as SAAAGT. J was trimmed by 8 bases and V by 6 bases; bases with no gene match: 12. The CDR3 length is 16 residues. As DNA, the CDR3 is TGTGCCAGCAGCAACGAGCTAGCGGGAGGTAGGTATGAGCAGTTCTGC. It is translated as CASSNELAGGRYEQFC.

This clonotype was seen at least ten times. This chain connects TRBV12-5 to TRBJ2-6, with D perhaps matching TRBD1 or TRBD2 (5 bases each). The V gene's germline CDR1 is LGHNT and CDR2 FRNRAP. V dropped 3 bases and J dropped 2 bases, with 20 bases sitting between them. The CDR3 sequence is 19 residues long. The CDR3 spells CASGFLAGTGRTGANVLTF. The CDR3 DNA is TGTGCTAGTGGTTTCCTCGCCGGGACGGGGAGAACTGGGGCCAACGTCCTGACTTTC.

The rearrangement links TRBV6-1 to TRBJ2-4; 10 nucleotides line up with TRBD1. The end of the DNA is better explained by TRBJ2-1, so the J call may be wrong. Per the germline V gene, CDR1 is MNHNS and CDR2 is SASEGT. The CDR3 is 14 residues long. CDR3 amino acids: CASREDRGGSEQFF. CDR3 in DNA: TGTGCCAGCAGAGAGGACAGGGGGGGGAGTGAGCAGTTCTTC.

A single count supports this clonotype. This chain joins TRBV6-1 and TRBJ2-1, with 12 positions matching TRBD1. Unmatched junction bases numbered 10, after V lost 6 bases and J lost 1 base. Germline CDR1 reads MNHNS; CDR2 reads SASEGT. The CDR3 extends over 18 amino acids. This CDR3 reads CASSTGQGARGSYNEQFF. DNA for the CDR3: TGTGCCAGCAGCACGGGACAGGGGGCGAGAGGTTCCTACAATGAGCAGTTCTTC.

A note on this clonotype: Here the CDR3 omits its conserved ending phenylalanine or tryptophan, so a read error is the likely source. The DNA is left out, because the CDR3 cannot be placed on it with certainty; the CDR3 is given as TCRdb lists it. The chain's CDR3 is CARGDPGMTGEPKTFSTS. The chain carries TRBV10-1 and TRBJ2-4; the table assigns TRBD1, which was not confirmed against the DNA. The germline V gene has CDR1 WNHNN and CDR2 SYGVQD (reference sequence). 18 amino acids form the CDR3, both terminal residues included.

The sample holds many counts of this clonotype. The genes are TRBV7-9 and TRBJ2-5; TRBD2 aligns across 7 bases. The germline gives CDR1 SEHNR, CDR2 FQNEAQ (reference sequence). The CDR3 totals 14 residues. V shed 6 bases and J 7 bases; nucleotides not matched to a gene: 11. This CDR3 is CASSQWEGRGTQYF. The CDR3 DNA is TGTGCCAGCAGTCAGTGGGAGGGCCGCGGGACCCAGTACTTC.

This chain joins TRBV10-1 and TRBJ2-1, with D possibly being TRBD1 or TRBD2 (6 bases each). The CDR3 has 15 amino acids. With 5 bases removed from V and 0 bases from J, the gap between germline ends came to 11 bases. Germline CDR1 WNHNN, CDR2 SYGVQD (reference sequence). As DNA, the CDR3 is TGCGCCAGCAGTCGGAGGGGGAGCTCCTACAATGAGCAGTTCTTC. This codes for CASSRRGSSYNEQFF.

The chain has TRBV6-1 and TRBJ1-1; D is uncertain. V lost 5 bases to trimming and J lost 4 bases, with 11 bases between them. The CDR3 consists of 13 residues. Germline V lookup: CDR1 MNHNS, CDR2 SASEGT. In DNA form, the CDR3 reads TGTGCCAGCAGTCTTCGGGTGGGCACTGAAGCTTTCTTT. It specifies CASSLRVGTEAFF.

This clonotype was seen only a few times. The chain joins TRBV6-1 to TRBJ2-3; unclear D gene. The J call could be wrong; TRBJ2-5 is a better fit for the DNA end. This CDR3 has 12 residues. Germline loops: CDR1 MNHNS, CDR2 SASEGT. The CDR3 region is CASSLYQETQYF. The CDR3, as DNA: TGTGCCAGCAGTCTCTATCAAGAGACCCAGTACTTC.

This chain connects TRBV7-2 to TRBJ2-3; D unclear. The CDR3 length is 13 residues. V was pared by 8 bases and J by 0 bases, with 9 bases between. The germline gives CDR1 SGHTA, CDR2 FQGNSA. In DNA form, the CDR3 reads TGTGCCAGCGCATCCAGGAGCACAGATACGCAGTATTTT. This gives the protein CASASRSTDTQYF.

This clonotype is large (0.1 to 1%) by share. In DNA form, the CDR3 reads TGTGCCAGCAGCTTAGCTTCTAGCGGGAGTTCCTACTCCTACGAGCAGTACTTC. Protein: CASSLASSGSSYSYEQYF. The rearrangement uses TRBV7-2 and TRBJ2-7; 10 bases map to TRBD2. This CDR3 has 18 residues. Losses at the gene ends were 0 bases for V and 0 bases for J; bases not matched to a gene: 8. Looked up from germline, CDR1 is SGHTA and CDR2 is FQGNSA.

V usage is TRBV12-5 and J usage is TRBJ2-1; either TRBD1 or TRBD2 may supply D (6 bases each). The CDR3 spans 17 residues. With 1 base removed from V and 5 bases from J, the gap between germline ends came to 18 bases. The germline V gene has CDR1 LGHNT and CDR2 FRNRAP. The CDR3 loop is CASGLATGTGVDNEQFF. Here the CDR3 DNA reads TGTGCTAGTGGTTTGGCCACAGGGACGGGGGTAGACAATGAGCAGTTCTTC.

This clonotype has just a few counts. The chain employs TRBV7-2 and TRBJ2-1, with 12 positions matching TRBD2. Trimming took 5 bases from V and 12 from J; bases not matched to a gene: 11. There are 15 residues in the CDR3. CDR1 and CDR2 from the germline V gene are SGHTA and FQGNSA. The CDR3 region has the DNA TGTGCCAGCAGCGAGGTCCTAGCGGGAGGGCCGGGGCAGTTCTTC. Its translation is CASSEVLAGGPGQFF.

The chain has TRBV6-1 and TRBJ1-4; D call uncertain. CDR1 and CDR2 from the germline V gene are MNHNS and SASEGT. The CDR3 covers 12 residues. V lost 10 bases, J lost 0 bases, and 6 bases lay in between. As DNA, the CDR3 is TGTGCCACCCAGGCAACTAATGAAAAACTGTTTTTT. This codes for CATQATNEKLFF.

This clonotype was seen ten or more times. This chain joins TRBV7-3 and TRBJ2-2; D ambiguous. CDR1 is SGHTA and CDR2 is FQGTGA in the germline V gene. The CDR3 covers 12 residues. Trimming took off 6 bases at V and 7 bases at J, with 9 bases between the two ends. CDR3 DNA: TGTGCCAGCAGGACCTTGGGCGGGGAGCTGTTTTTT. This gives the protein CASRTLGGELFF. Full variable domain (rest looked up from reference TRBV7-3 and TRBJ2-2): GAGVSQTPSNKVTEKGKYVELRCDPISGHTALYWYRQSLGQGPEFLIYFQGTGAADDSGLPNDRFFAVRPEGSVSTLKIQRTERGDSAVYLCASRTLGGELFFGEGSRLTVL.

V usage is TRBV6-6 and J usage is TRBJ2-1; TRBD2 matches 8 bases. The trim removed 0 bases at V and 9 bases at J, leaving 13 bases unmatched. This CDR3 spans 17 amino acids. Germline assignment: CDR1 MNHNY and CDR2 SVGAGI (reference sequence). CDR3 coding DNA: TGTGCCAGCAGTTACTCGGATAGCGGGAAGACAGGAGGTGAGCAGTTCTTC. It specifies CASSYSDSGKTGGEQFF.

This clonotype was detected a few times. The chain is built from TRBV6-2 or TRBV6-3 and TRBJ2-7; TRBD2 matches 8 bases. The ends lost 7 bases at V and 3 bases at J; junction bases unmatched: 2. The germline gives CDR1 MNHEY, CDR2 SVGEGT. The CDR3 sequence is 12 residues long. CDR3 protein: CASMSGSYEQYF. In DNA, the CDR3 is TGTGCCAGCATGAGCGGGAGCTACGAGCAGTACTTC.

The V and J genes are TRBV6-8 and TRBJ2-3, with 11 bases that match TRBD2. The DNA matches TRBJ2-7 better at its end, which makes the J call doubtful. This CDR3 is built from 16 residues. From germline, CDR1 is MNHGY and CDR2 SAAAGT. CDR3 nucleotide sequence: TGTGCCAGCAGTTACGGTGCTAGCGGGAGGTCCTACGAGCAGTACTTC. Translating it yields CASSYGASGRSYEQYF.